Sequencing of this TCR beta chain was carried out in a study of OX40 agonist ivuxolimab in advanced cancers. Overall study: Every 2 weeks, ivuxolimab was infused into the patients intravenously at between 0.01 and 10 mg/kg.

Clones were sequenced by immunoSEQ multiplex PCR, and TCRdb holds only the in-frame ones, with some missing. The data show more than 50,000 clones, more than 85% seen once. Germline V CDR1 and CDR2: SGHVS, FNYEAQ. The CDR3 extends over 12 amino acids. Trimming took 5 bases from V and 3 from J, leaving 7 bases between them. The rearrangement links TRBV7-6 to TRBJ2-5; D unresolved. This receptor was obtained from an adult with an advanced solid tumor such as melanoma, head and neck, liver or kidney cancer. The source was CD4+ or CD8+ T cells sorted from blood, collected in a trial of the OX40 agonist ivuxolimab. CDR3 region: CASSALKETQYF. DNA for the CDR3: TGTGCCAGCAGCGCCCTAAAAGAGACCCAGTACTTC.